This is a list of T cell receptor beta chains from one sample in a study of blood T cell repertoires in COVID-19. TCRdb's copy holds only in-frame clones and misses some; the assay was immunoSEQ multiplex PCR. The table records 250,000 to 300,000 clones, 88% of them present only once. The source material was PBMCs or T cells enriched from blood (not recorded which). All receptors come from a woman in her sixties or seventies in a cohort exposed to, infected with or recovered from COVID-19 (not recorded which). CDR3s include the opening cysteine and the closing phenylalanine or tryptophan. The order of the fields is clone size, J gene, V gene, D gene, CDR3 DNA, CDR3 protein. A D gene is named only where the DNA matches it firmly. Part of the rows lack a size; the others show once, few, many or a class for expanded clones.

size: .
J: TRBJ2-2
V: TRBV9
D: .
DNA: TGTGCCAGCAGCGACAATAGGGGGAACACCGGGGAGCTGTTTTTT
CDR3: CASSDNRGNTGELFF

size: .
J: TRBJ2-1
V: TRBV24-1
D: .
DNA: TGTGCCACCAGTCGTCTGGGAGGAAGCTCCTACAATGAGCAGTTCTTC
CDR3: CATSRLGGSSYNEQFF

size: few
J: TRBJ1-2
V: TRBV10-3
D: TRBD1
DNA: TGTGCCATCAGTGAGAGGCAGGGGGCTGACTATGGCTACACCTTC
CDR3: CAISERQGADYGYTF

size: .
J: TRBJ2-1
V: TRBV9
D: TRBD1
DNA: TGTGCCAGCAGGTCGGGACAGGGCAATGAGCAGTTCTTC
CDR3: CASRSGQGNEQFF

size: .
J: TRBJ2-5
V: TRBV7-9
D: .
DNA: TGTGCCAGCAGCTTAGCGTCCGGGTTGGAGGAGACCCAGTACTTC
CDR3: CASSLASGLEETQYF

size: .
J: TRBJ2-3
V: TRBV29-1
D: TRBD2
DNA: TGCAGCGTTGAAGATCACGGGAGCGGGAGGGAGGTGGCCGCGCAGTATTTT
CDR3: CSVEDHGSGREVAAQYF

size: .
J: TRBJ1-2
V: TRBV27
D: TRBD1
DNA: TGTGCCAGCAGTCCACGGACAGGGGGCGCTGGGTATGGCTACACCTTC
CDR3: CASSPRTGGAGYGYTF

size: .
J: TRBJ1-2
V: TRBV19
D: TRBD1
DNA: TGTGCCAGTAGGGGACAGGTGCGACTCCCAGGTGGCTACACCTTC
CDR3: CASRGQVRLPGGYTF

size: .
J: TRBJ2-5
V: TRBV2
D: .
DNA: TGTGCCAGCACCCCGGAGCGGACAGAAAAAGAGACCCAGTACTTC
CDR3: CASTPERTEKETQYF

size: .
J: TRBJ2-1
V: TRBV6-5
D: .
DNA: TGTGCCAGCACCCCACGCGGATCCTACAATGAGCAGTTCTTC
CDR3: CASTPRGSYNEQFF

size: .
J: TRBJ2-4
V: TRBV27
D: .
DNA: TGTGCCAGCAGACCCCGGGGGTCCAAAAACATTCAGTACTTC
CDR3: CASRPRGSKNIQYF

size: .
J: TRBJ1-4
V: TRBV4-1
D: TRBD1
DNA: TGCGCCAGCAGCCAATCCCAGGGGGCGCTTCGTGAAAAACTGTTTTTT
CDR3: CASSQSQGALREKLFF

size: .
J: TRBJ2-5
V: TRBV5-4
D: .
DNA: TGTGCCAGCAGCTGGACCGGAGGGGAGACCCAGTACTTC
CDR3: CASSWTGGETQYF

size: .
J: TRBJ1-2
V: TRBV5-1
D: TRBD1
DNA: TGCGCCAGCAGCACCTCGACAGGGGGAGCTAACTATGGCTACACCTTC
CDR3: CASSTSTGGANYGYTF

size: many
J: TRBJ2-4
V: TRBV4-1
D: TRBD2
DNA: TGCGCCAGCAGCCTTGGACTAGCGGGAGGCCGGACCAAAAACATTCAGTACTTC
CDR3: CASSLGLAGGRTKNIQYF

size: .
J: TRBJ1-3
V: TRBV2
D: .
DNA: TGTGCCAGCAGTCCAGGAACAAGCTCTGGAAACACCATATATTTT
CDR3: CASSPGTSSGNTIYF

size: .
J: TRBJ2-7
V: TRBV29-1
D: TRBD1
DNA: TGCAGCGTGACAGGGGTAGGGGAGCAGTACTTC
CDR3: CSVTGVGEQYF

size: .
J: TRBJ2-7
V: TRBV7-9
D: TRBD1
DNA: TGTGCCAGCAGCACGGGGCCGGGGACAGGGGTCCACGAGCAGTACTTC
CDR3: CASSTGPGTGVHEQYF

size: .
J: TRBJ2-1
V: TRBV14
D: TRBD1
DNA: TGTGCCAGCAGCCGGGGTGTAGGGGGCCAATACAATGAGCAGTTCTTC
CDR3: CASSRGVGGQYNEQFF

size: few
J: TRBJ2-5
V: TRBV29-1
D: TRBD1
DNA: TGCAGCGTTTCCGGGACAGACCAAGAGACCCAGTACTTC
CDR3: CSVSGTDQETQYF

size: .
J: TRBJ2-7
V: TRBV21-1
D: .
DNA: TGTGCCAGCAGCACCGGGACAGGGAACGAGCAGTACTTC
CDR3: CASSTGTGNEQYF

size: .
J: TRBJ2-5
V: TRBV28
D: .
DNA: TGTGCCAGCAGTCCACACAGGGACCTTCAATCAGAGACCCAGTACTTC
CDR3: CASSPHRDLQSETQYF

size: .
J: TRBJ2-1
V: TRBV19
D: TRBD1
DNA: TGTGCCAGTAGTATGGACAGGGCCCCCTACAATGAGCAGTTCTTC
CDR3: CASSMDRAPYNEQFF

size: .
J: TRBJ2-2
V: TRBV5-1
D: TRBD1
DNA: TGCGCCAGCAGCTTGGAACAGGGGTCCGGGGAGCTGTTTTTT
CDR3: CASSLEQGSGELFF